The 10 T cell receptor beta chains listed next were all sequenced from one sample in a study of blood T cell repertoires in COVID-19. Using immunoSEQ multiplex PCR, the repertoire was profiled, and TCRdb retains in-frame clones only, with some absent. The sample yields approximately 180,000 clones, around 85% seen once. Input material: PBMCs or T cells enriched from blood (not recorded which). These TCRs come from a man aged 35 to 55 who had recovered from COVID-19.

The V gene is TRBV7-3, the J gene TRBJ1-6, with no clear D. Germline CDR1 is SGHTA and CDR2 is FQGTGA. CDR3 size: 13 residues. The V gene lost 5 bases and the J gene lost 5 bases, with 7 bases spanning the gap. The CDR3 sequence: CASSPVHNSPLHF. CDR3 nucleotide sequence: TGTGCCAGCAGCCCGGTCCATAATTCACCCCTCCACTTT.

The chain couples TRBV19 to TRBJ1-5; possible D gene TRBD1, 5 bases. CDR3 length: 14 amino acids. CDR1 LNHDA and CDR2 SQIVND come from the germline V gene (reference sequence). Deletions cut 1 base from V and 6 bases from J, with 10 bases between. This CDR3 is CASSIGGQGQPQHF. In DNA, the CDR3 is TGTGCCAGTAGTATAGGGGGCCAAGGTCAGCCCCAGCATTTT. Supplemented by reference TRBV19 and TRBJ1-5, the full variable domain reads DGGITQSPKYLFRKEGQNVTLSCEQNLNHDAMYWYRQDPGQGLRLIYYSQIVNDFQKGDIAEGYSVSREKKESFPLTVTSAQKNPTAFYLCASSIGGQGQPQHFGDGTRLSIL.

This rearrangement joins TRBV3-1 (or the pseudogene TRBV3-2) to TRBJ1-5; D not resolved. The CDR3 length is 13 residues. Trimming left V 1 base short and J 7 bases short, with 8 bases between. Looked up from germline, CDR1 is LGHDT and CDR2 is YNNKEL (reference sequence). The CDR3 is CASSQGKRQPQHF. The CDR3 DNA reads TGTGCCAGCAGCCAAGGAAAGCGGCAGCCCCAGCATTTT.

V usage is TRBV5-4 and J usage is TRBJ2-1; the match to TRBD2 covers 9 bases. J was trimmed by 10 bases and V by 3 bases; bases with no gene match: 11. The CDR3 is 15 residues long. Germline CDR1 reads SGHNT; CDR2 reads YYREEE (reference sequence). For the CDR3, the DNA is TGTGCCAGCAGCTGGACGGTAGCGGGGGAGAGAGAGCAGTTCTTC. It translates to CASSWTVAGEREQFF.

In this sample, this clone turned up a few times. V usage is TRBV19 and J usage is TRBJ1-2; D gene uncertain. Trimming stripped 8 bases from V and 4 bases from J, with 11 bases between. Looked up from germline, CDR1 is LNHDA and CDR2 is SQIVND (reference sequence). This CDR3 region has 12 residues. CDR3 loop: CASVSSTYGYTF. CDR3 DNA sequence: TGTGCCAGTGTCTCGAGCACCTATGGCTACACCTTC.

The V and J genes are TRBV9 and TRBJ2-2, with D possibly being TRBD1 (5 bases). Trimming cost V 1 base and J 0 bases, with 7 bases left between them. This CDR3 has 15 residues. Looked up from germline, CDR1 is SGDLS and CDR2 is YYNGEE. CDR3 sequence: CASSVYRTNTGELFF. Written as DNA, the CDR3 is TGTGCCAGCAGCGTATACAGGACGAACACCGGGGAGCTGTTTTTT.

The rearrangement joins TRBV4-1 to TRBJ2-1, with 9 positions matching TRBD1. J lost 6 bases, V lost 4 bases, and 4 bases had no gene match. CDR1 MGHRA and CDR2 YSYEKL come from the germline V gene. This CDR3 is 14 amino acids long. The CDR3: CASSRDRATNEQFF. For the CDR3, the DNA is TGCGCCAGCAGCCGGGACAGGGCCACCAATGAGCAGTTCTTC.

This chain joins TRBV6-5 and TRBJ1-1; no clear D. Trimming left V 7 bases short and J 6 bases short, with 12 bases between. Germline CDR1 MNHEY, CDR2 SVGAGI. This CDR3 is built from 12 residues. CDR3 sequence: CASTKELPEAFF. As DNA, the CDR3 is TGTGCCAGCACAAAAGAACTTCCTGAAGCTTTCTTT.

This chain links TRBV12-3 or TRBV12-4 with TRBJ1-1; D gene unclear. CDR3 length equals 12 residues. V was pared by 6 bases and J by 2 bases, with 7 bases between. The chain's CDR3 is CASRSGNTEAFF. CDR3 DNA: TGTGCCAGCAGGTCAGGAAACACTGAAGCTTTCTTT.

This chain uses TRBV13 with TRBJ2-4; D may be TRBD2 (5 bases). Germline V lookup: CDR1 PRHDT, CDR2 FYEKMQ (reference sequence). The CDR3 totals 16 residues. With 0 bases removed from V and 2 bases from J, the gap between germline ends came to 11 bases. CDR3 sequence reads: CASSLGAGGSKNIQYF. CDR3 nucleotides: TGTGCCAGCAGCTTAGGGGCAGGAGGTTCCAAAAACATTCAGTACTTC.